A single sample is the source of the 28 T cell receptor beta chains below, sequenced in a study of T cell changes during pregnancy in multiple sclerosis. The assay was immunoSEQ multiplex PCR, and TCRdb's table has in-frame clones only and misses some. The sample lists some 33,000 clones; nearly 90% were seen once. Specimen: CD8+ T cells from peripheral blood mononuclear cells, collected in the third trimester of pregnancy. These receptors all stem from a female donor with multiple sclerosis, enrolled in a pregnancy study.

This clone has only one observation. The rearrangement uses TRBV9 and TRBJ1-1, with D perhaps TRBD1 (5 bases). The V end was cut by 0 bases, the J end by 11 bases, with 11 bases between. This CDR3 spans 12 amino acids. Germline CDR1 is SGDLS and CDR2 is YYNGEE. CDR3 sequence: CASSVAGDNAFF. Written as DNA, the CDR3 is TGTGCCAGCAGCGTAGCGGGGGATAACGCTTTCTTT.

The chain recombines TRBV7-9 with TRBJ1-2; a possible D gene is TRBD1 (6 bases). The CDR3 contains 16 residues. Trimming cost V 1 base and J 4 bases, with 16 bases left between them. Germline CDR1 SEHNR, CDR2 FQNEAQ (reference sequence). Here the CDR3 DNA reads TGTGCCAGCAGCTTAGGAGGCTCAGGGGATCCCTATGGCTACACCTTC. Its translation is CASSLGGSGDPYGYTF.

The J gene is TRBJ1-1, the V gene TRBV30; weak D call: TRBD1 (5 bases). The ends were cut back, 3 bases at V and 1 base at J, with 9 bases in the middle. CDR1 is GTSNPN, CDR2 SVGIG, per germline (reference sequence). There are 13 residues in the CDR3. CDR3 loop: CAWSPTGNTEAFF. DNA for the CDR3: TGTGCCTGGAGCCCTACAGGGAACACTGAAGCTTTCTTT.

V and J are TRBV9 and TRBJ2-1; weak D call: TRBD2 (6 bases). The CDR3 totals 14 residues. The germline gives CDR1 SGDLS, CDR2 YYNGEE. With 1 base removed from V and 4 bases from J, the gap between germline ends came to 9 bases. The CDR3 coding sequence is TGTGCCAGCAGCGTAACCGGGGGATACAATGAGCAGTTCTTC. Translation gives CASSVTGGYNEQFF.

The rearrangement links TRBV7-9 to TRBJ1-2; possibly TRBD1 for D (6 bases). This CDR3 has 13 residues. The germline CDR1 and CDR2 sequences are SEHNR and FQNEAQ (reference sequence). The V gene lost 4 bases and the J gene lost 3 bases, with 9 bases spanning the gap. The CDR3 coding sequence is TGTGCCAGCAGCTCCAGGGGAGACTATGGCTACACCTTC. This gives the protein CASSSRGDYGYTF.

The V gene is TRBV10-3, the J gene TRBJ1-2; D ambiguous. The CDR3 has 15 residues. V lost 6 bases, J lost 4 bases, and 18 bases lay in between. Germline loops: CDR1 ENHRY, CDR2 SYGVKD. The CDR3 loop reads CAIRVPEENLYGYTF. The CDR3 DNA reads TGTGCCATCAGGGTTCCGGAGGAAAATCTCTATGGCTACACCTTC.

The chain is built from TRBV9 and TRBJ2-1; the match to TRBD2 covers 12 bases. The CDR3 sequence is 17 residues long. Germline CDR1 SGDLS, CDR2 YYNGEE. J was trimmed by 7 bases and V by 0 bases; bases with no gene match: 8. The CDR3 spells CASSVGLAGGPQNEQFF. Here the CDR3 DNA reads TGTGCCAGCAGCGTAGGTCTAGCGGGAGGGCCTCAGAATGAGCAGTTCTTC. Full variable domain (rest looked up from reference TRBV9 and TRBJ2-1): DSGVTQTPKHLITATGQRVTLRCSPRSGDLSVYWYQQSLDQGLQFLIQYYNGEERAKGNILERFSAQQFPDLHSELNLSSLELGDSALYFCASSVGLAGGPQNEQFFGPGTRLTVL.

This clone is a singleton in its sample. The rearrangement joins TRBV6-1 to TRBJ2-7; 8 bases map to TRBD1. Per the germline V gene, CDR1 is MNHNS and CDR2 is SASEGT. This CDR3 comprises 12 residues. V lost 9 bases and J lost 2; bases outside the gene matches: 3. This CDR3 is CASDRGPYEQYF. The CDR3, as DNA: TGTGCCAGTGACAGGGGACCCTACGAGCAGTACTTC.

V is TRBV27 and J is TRBJ1-2; possibly TRBD1 for D (6 bases). The V end was cut by 10 bases, the J end by 7 bases, with 19 bases between. The CDR3 totals 13 residues. Germline CDR1 MNHEY, CDR2 SMNVEV (reference sequence). The DNA of the CDR3 is TGTGCCACATGGGGGGGCGGATGGCTTGGCTACACCTTC. Protein: CATWGGGWLGYTF.

This chain connects TRBV7-9 to TRBJ2-7; 10 nucleotides line up with TRBD2. The CDR3 covers 16 residues. The germline CDR1 and CDR2 sequences are SEHNR and FQNEAQ (reference sequence). Germline trimming cut 5 bases from V and 3 bases from J; bases unmatched to any gene: 10. The DNA of the CDR3 is TGTGCCAGCAGCGGAGATCTAGCGGGAGACTTCTACGAGCAGTACTTC. Translated: CASSGDLAGDFYEQYF.

This chain links TRBV19 with TRBJ2-3; TRBD2 matches 10 bases. From germline, CDR1 is LNHDA and CDR2 SQIVND (reference sequence). This CDR3 comprises 15 residues. V gave up 5 bases and J gave up 2 bases; unmatched junction bases: 4. Here the CDR3 reads CASSPSGGLTDTQYF. CDR3 DNA: TGTGCCAGTAGTCCTAGCGGGGGTCTCACAGATACGCAGTATTTT. The whole variable domain, filled in from reference TRBV19 and TRBJ2-3, reads DGGITQSPKYLFRKEGQNVTLSCEQNLNHDAMYWYRQDPGQGLRLIYYSQIVNDFQKGDIAEGYSVSREKKESFPLTVTSAQKNPTAFYLCASSPSGGLTDTQYFGPGTRLTVL.

The rearrangement joins TRBV6-1 to TRBJ1-1; 10 bases fit TRBD1. The CDR3 contains 14 residues. V shed 5 bases and J 1 base; nucleotides not matched to a gene: 1. CDR1 is MNHNS, CDR2 SASEGT, per germline. The CDR3 region has the DNA TGTGCCAGCAGTTGGACAGGGGGGAACACTGAAGCTTTCTTT. It codes for CASSWTGGNTEAFF.

The rearrangement links TRBV13 to TRBJ2-1; tentatively, D is TRBD2 (6 bases). Trimming took off 4 bases at V and 9 bases at J, with 13 bases between the two ends. Germline V gene lookup returns CDR1 PRHDT and CDR2 FYEKMQ (reference sequence). The CDR3 extends over 13 amino acids. The CDR3 sequence: CASSSRGGIEQFF. The CDR3 DNA is TGTGCCAGCAGCTCCCGGGGAGGAATTGAGCAGTTCTTC.

This chain connects TRBV28 to TRBJ2-2, with 8 bases identical to TRBD2. The CDR3 spans 18 residues. The V and J ends lost 0 bases and 6 bases, in that order; junction bases with no gene match: 12. From germline, CDR1 is MDHEN and CDR2 SYDVKM. CDR3 residues: CASSLWVSGTSVAGELFF. CDR3 nucleotide sequence: TGTGCCAGCAGTTTATGGGTTAGCGGGACCTCCGTGGCCGGGGAGCTGTTTTTT.

This chain connects TRBV7-2 to TRBJ1-1; D might be TRBD1 (6 bases). The CDR3 has 16 amino acids. Germline V gene sequence: CDR1 SGHTA, CDR2 FQGNSA. V gave up 5 bases and J gave up 0 bases, with 16 bases separating them. CDR3 nucleotide sequence: TGTGCCAGCAGCGCACATCCGGGACACTTGAACACTGAAGCTTTCTTT. As protein: CASSAHPGHLNTEAFF.

J is TRBJ1-6 and V is TRBV13, with 7 bases identical to TRBD1. The germline CDR1 and CDR2 sequences are PRHDT and FYEKMQ (reference sequence). Germline trimming cut 0 bases from V and 5 bases from J; bases unmatched to any gene: 1. This CDR3 has 15 residues. The CDR3 region is CASSLGTGNNSPLHF. DNA of the CDR3: TGTGCCAGCAGCTTAGGGACAGGGAATAATTCACCCCTCCACTTT.

V gene TRBV15 combines with J gene TRBJ1-1; D gene uncertain. V was shortened by 5 bases and J by 1 base, with 17 bases between the two germline ends. The CDR3 spans 16 residues. Germline V gene sequence: CDR1 LNHNV, CDR2 YYDKDF (reference sequence). CDR3: CATSARELVPNTEAFF. The CDR3 nucleotides read TGTGCCACCAGCGCCCGGGAGCTGGTCCCGAACACTGAAGCTTTCTTT.

This rearrangement joins TRBV28 to TRBJ1-4, with TRBD1 matching 9 bases. This CDR3 region has 14 residues. V shed 6 bases, J shed 7 bases, and the junction held 6 bases outside the gene matches. Germline V gene sequence: CDR1 MDHEN, CDR2 SYDVKM. This CDR3 reads CASRGDRDGEKLFF. In nucleotides, the CDR3 is TGTGCCAGCAGGGGGGACAGGGACGGTGAAAAACTGTTTTTT.

The CDR3 DNA reads as TGTGCCAGCAGTTACCGGGACAGCGGATACAATGAGCAGTTCTTC. It yields the protein CASSYRDSGYNEQFF. The V gene is TRBV27, the J gene TRBJ2-1, with 7 nucleotides matching TRBD1. V shed 4 bases and J 4 bases; nucleotides not matched to a gene: 7. Germline V lookup: CDR1 MNHEY, CDR2 SMNVEV (reference sequence). This CDR3 region has 15 residues.

This clone appeared a single time. The chain joins TRBV27 to TRBJ2-1; no definite D call. The CDR3 is 14 amino acids. V was trimmed by 7 bases and J by 0 bases, leaving 10 bases between them. CDR1 and CDR2 (germline): MNHEY, SMNVEV (reference sequence). CDR3 region: CASMSAPSYNEQFF. The CDR3 nucleotides are TGTGCCAGCATGTCAGCGCCCTCCTACAATGAGCAGTTCTTC.

V and J are TRBV7-3 and TRBJ1-1; 9 bases are a match to TRBD1. The germline gives CDR1 SGHTA, CDR2 FQGTGA. The CDR3 has 14 residues. J was trimmed by 5 bases and V by 5 bases; bases with no gene match: 6. The CDR3 region has the DNA TGTGCCAGCAGCGTCGGACAGGGGCATACTGAAGCTTTCTTT. This translates into CASSVGQGHTEAFF.

The chain carries TRBV6-5 and TRBJ1-2; a weak D match, TRBD1 (5 bases). Trimming took 6 bases from V and 8 from J, leaving 13 bases between them. The CDR3 spans 12 residues. Germline V gene sequence: CDR1 MNHEY, CDR2 SVGAGI. The CDR3 here is CASRSSGYGYTF. The CDR3 DNA reads TGTGCCAGCAGATCGTCAGGGTACGGCTACACCTTC.

The rearrangement links TRBV28 to TRBJ1-5, with D uncertain. V was shortened by 3 bases and J by 4 bases, with 10 bases between the two germline ends. Germline V gene lookup returns CDR1 MDHEN and CDR2 SYDVKM. This CDR3 contains 14 residues. The CDR3 region has the DNA TGTGCCAGCAGTTTCGAGGGAAGTAATCAGCCCCAGCATTTT. Protein: CASSFEGSNQPQHF. Supplemented by reference TRBV28 and TRBJ1-5, the full variable domain reads DVKVTQSSRYLVKRTGEKVFLECVQDMDHENMFWYRQDPGLGLRLIYFSYDVKMKEKGDIPEGYSVSREKKERFSLILESASTNQTSMYLCASSFEGSNQPQHFGDGTRLSIL.

The rearrangement links TRBV5-1 to TRBJ2-7; D may be TRBD2 (5 bases). Germline CDR1 and CDR2: SGHRS and YFSETQ. V lost 0 bases to trimming and J lost 5 bases, with 9 bases between them. The CDR3 runs 13 residues. DNA for the CDR3: TGCGCCAGCAGCTTGGGACTATCCAACGAGCAGTACTTC. Its translation is CASSLGLSNEQYF.

This rearrangement joins TRBV27 to TRBJ2-1; 7 bases line up with TRBD2. CDR3 length: 15 amino acids. Germline assignment: CDR1 MNHEY and CDR2 SMNVEV (reference sequence). J lost 9 bases, V lost 5 bases, and 13 bases had no gene match. CDR3 sequence (DNA): TGTGCCAGCAGTCCCCGGACTAGTTATGTCAGTGAGCAGTTCTTC. Amino acids: CASSPRTSYVSEQFF.

CDR3 DNA: TGTGCCAGCAACGCGGGGGGAGAGCAGTACTTC. The encoded protein is CASNAGGEQYF. The chain has TRBV28 and TRBJ2-7; 8 bases align to TRBD2. The CDR3 extends over 11 amino acids. Germline CDR1 and CDR2: MDHEN and SYDVKM. V shed 7 bases, J shed 7 bases, and the junction held 3 bases outside the gene matches.

This chain connects TRBV14 to TRBJ1-2, with 7 bases fitting TRBD1. J was trimmed by 4 bases and V by 4 bases; bases with no gene match: 9. Germline loops: CDR1 SGHDN, CDR2 FVKESK. CDR3 length equals 15 residues. The CDR3 bases are TGTGCCAGCAGCCCAGGGGGACACGTATCCTATGGCTACACCTTC. Protein sequence: CASSPGGHVSYGYTF.

This clone counts as medium-sized. CDR3 sequence reads: CASSVMGALGYTF. The CDR3 DNA reads TGTGCCAGCAGCGTAATGGGGGCACTCGGCTACACCTTC. The genes are TRBV9 and TRBJ1-2, with D possibly TRBD1 on 6 matching bases. Deletions cut 1 base from V and 8 bases from J, with 12 bases between. Germline-derived CDR1 and CDR2 are SGDLS and YYNGEE. The CDR3 covers 13 residues.